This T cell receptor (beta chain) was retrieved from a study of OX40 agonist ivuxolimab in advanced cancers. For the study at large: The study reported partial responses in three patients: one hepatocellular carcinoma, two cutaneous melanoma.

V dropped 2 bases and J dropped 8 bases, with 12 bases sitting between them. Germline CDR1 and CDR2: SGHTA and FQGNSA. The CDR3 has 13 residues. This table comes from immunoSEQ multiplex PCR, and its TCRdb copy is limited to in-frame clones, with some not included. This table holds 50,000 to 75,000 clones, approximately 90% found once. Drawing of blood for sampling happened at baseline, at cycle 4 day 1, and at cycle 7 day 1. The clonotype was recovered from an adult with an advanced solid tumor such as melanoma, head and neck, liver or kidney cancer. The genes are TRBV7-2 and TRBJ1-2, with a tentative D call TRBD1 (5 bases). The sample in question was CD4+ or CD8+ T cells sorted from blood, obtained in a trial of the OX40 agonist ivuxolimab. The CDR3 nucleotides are TGTGCCAGCAGCTTAACAGGCATATGGGGCTACACCTTC. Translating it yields CASSLTGIWGYTF.